This T cell receptor beta chain was identified during a study of cytomegalovirus exposure and HLA in healthy donors. Study as a whole: Roughly four fifths of several hundred genotyped donors fell in the Caucasian-associated ancestry cluster.

PCR involved 60 Vbeta and 13 Jbeta primers. The data were produced by immunoSEQ multiplex PCR, yet TCRdb's version contains in-frame clones alone and is incomplete. The sample consists of more than 95,000 clones, 55% to 75% of them appearing once. For this clone: No antigen is known for it.

The CDR3 contains 15 residues. The germline CDR1 and CDR2 sequences are LNHDA and SQIVND (reference sequence). Unmatched junction bases numbered 6, after V lost 5 bases and J lost 3 bases. General study points: The study put some 150 TCR beta chains on its list as cytomegalovirus-associated. Reported performance of the classifier showed diagnosis of cytomegalovirus status with high specificity and sensitivity.

The receptor's source is a woman aged 40 to 50 in good health and CMV-seropositive. The chain couples TRBV19 to TRBJ2-1; 8 bases match TRBD1. The sample comprised PBMCs. The CDR3 DNA reads TGTGCCAGTAGTTCGGACAGGGAATTCTACAATGAGCAGTTCTTC. It encodes CASSSDREFYNEQFF.